These 26 T cell receptor beta chains were sequenced from one sample in a study of T cells in Graves' hyperthyroidism and ophthalmopathy. The source material, RNA transcripts, was used to amplify TCR beta CDR3 regions. Primed by the HTBI set, a first-round RT-PCR was run on the TCR CDR3. Each CDR3 protein gets one entry after TCRdb re-called the multiplex PCR reads with MiXCR. The table has about 380,000 distinct CDR3 sequences, about 15% seen once; the top ten hold about 10%. Sequencing was performed on blood. These receptors were collected from a woman aged 60-75 years with Graves' hyperthyroidism.

The chain has TRBV7-3 and TRBJ2-7; 11 bases are a match to TRBD1. Germline V CDR1 and CDR2: SGHTA, FQGTGA. The ends lost 2 bases at V and 6 bases at J; junction bases unmatched: 9. The CDR3 has 16 amino acids. The CDR3 loop reads CASSLSGTGQGGEQYF. In DNA, the CDR3 is TGTGCCAGCAGCTTATCGGGGACGGGACAGGGGGGCGAGCAGTACTTC.

A remark on this clonotype: This may arise from a read error, as a much more abundant clone is one base away. This chain joins TRBV28 and TRBJ1-4; the D is unclear. Per germline, CDR1 MDHEN and CDR2 SYDVKM. V shed 11 bases and J shed 1 base, with 11 bases lying between them. The CDR3 sequence is 13 residues long. The CDR3 spells CAGHRGTNEKLFF. The CDR3 DNA reads TGTGCCGGCCACCGAGGAACTAATGAAAAACTGTTTTTT.

This clonotype was detected ten times or more. The gene calls are TRBV28 and TRBJ2-2; D is unclear. Trimming removed 3 bases from V and 2 bases from J, with 4 bases in between. The germline gives CDR1 MDHEN, CDR2 SYDVKM. This CDR3 is built from 13 residues. The chain's CDR3 is CASSLTNTGELFF. CDR3 sequence (DNA): TGTGCCAGCAGTTTGACCAACACCGGGGAGCTGTTTTTT.

This clonotype occurred a few times. The chain links TRBV29-1 to TRBJ2-7, with D possibly being TRBD2 (6 bases). This CDR3 has 15 residues. The V and J ends lost 4 bases and 0 bases respectively, with 16 bases between them. The V gene's germline CDR1 is SQVTM and CDR2 ANQGSEA. As DNA, the CDR3 is TGCAGCGTTGCGGTTGGGGGGTCGGGCTCCTACGAGCAGTACTTC. It specifies CSVAVGGSGSYEQYF.

This clonotype has at least ten counts. The J gene is TRBJ2-1, the V gene TRBV18, with 15 bases fitting TRBD2. Looked up from germline, CDR1 is KGHSH and CDR2 is LQKENI. This CDR3 is built from 17 residues. The J segment lost 9 bases and the V segment lost 3 bases, leaving 9 bases of the junction unmatched. The CDR3 spells CASSPPGLAGGGSEQFF. In nucleotides, the CDR3 is TGTGCCAGCTCACCCCCGGGACTAGCGGGAGGTGGGAGTGAGCAGTTCTTC. The full variable domain, in which reference TRBV18 and TRBJ2-1 provide the parts outside the CDR3, is NAGVMQNPRHLVRRRGQEARLRCSPMKGHSHVYWYRQLPEEGLKFMVYLQKENIIDESGMPKERFSAEFPKEGPSILRIQQVVRGDSAAYFCASSPPGLAGGGSEQFFGPGTRLTVL.

The chain has TRBV30 and TRBJ1-2; D perhaps matches TRBD1 (5 bases). The germline V gene encodes CDR1 GTSNPN and CDR2 SVGIG (reference sequence). The ends were cut back, 7 bases at V and 2 bases at J, with 17 bases in the middle. The CDR3 loop spans 14 amino acids. CDR3 region: CAFSSGLSNYGYTF. The CDR3 bases are TGTGCCTTCTCTTCGGGACTCTCAAACTATGGCTACACCTTC.

The V call is TRBV20-1, the J call TRBJ2-5, with 9 positions matching TRBD2. With V trimmed by 1 base and J by 6 bases, 9 bases remained unmatched. Per the germline V gene, CDR1 is DFQATT and CDR2 is SNEGSKA (reference sequence). The CDR3 spans 15 residues. The CDR3 protein is CSARAVGGRGQTQYF. The CDR3 nucleotides are TGCAGTGCTAGAGCAGTCGGCGGGAGGGGCCAGACCCAGTACTTC.

This clonotype was observed a handful of times. The chain links TRBV15 to TRBJ2-4; TRBD2 matches 8 bases. V lost 1 base and J lost 8; bases outside the gene matches: 4. The germline V gene has CDR1 LNHNV and CDR2 YYDKDF (reference sequence). This CDR3 spans 14 amino acids. The CDR3 sequence: CATSRASSGYIQYF. Here the CDR3 DNA reads TGTGCCACCAGCAGAGCTTCTAGCGGGTACATTCAGTACTTC.

This clonotype was recorded at least ten times. The V and J genes are TRBV5-1 and TRBJ1-2; TRBD1 is a possible D gene (6 bases). The CDR3 extends over 13 amino acids. Trimming stripped 0 bases from V and 6 bases from J, with 9 bases between. The germline V gene encodes CDR1 SGHRS and CDR2 YFSETQ. The DNA of the CDR3 is TGCGCCAGCAGCTTGGCGGGGGCGGATGGCTACACCTTC. Its protein product is CASSLAGADGYTF.

This clonotype showed up many times. The V call is TRBV5-1, the J call TRBJ2-1; the D gene is possibly TRBD2 (6 bases). V lost 0 bases and J lost 0, with 10 bases in between. The CDR3 runs 16 residues. The germline CDR1 and CDR2 sequences are SGHRS and YFSETQ. CDR3 residues: CASSLGGTSSYNEQFF. The CDR3 DNA reads as TGCGCCAGCAGCTTGGGCGGGACGAGCTCCTACAATGAGCAGTTCTTC.

This clonotype was observed many times. The gene calls are TRBV24-1 and TRBJ1-2, with a weak D call TRBD1 (5 bases). The CDR3 is 14 residues long. V dropped 4 bases and J dropped 2 bases, with 10 bases sitting between them. Germline CDR1 is KGHDR and CDR2 is SFDVKD. Written as DNA, the CDR3 is TGTGCCACCAGTGACTCAGACAGAAACTATGGCTACACCTTC. It encodes CATSDSDRNYGYTF.

A remark on this clonotype: A much larger clone differs from this one at a single base, so this may be a read error. V and J are TRBV12-3 or TRBV12-4 and TRBJ1-2; D is possibly TRBD1 (6 bases). The CDR3 runs to 14 residues. Trimming pared 5 bases from V and 0 bases from J, leaving 10 bases between. CDR3 loop: CASSPRGSNYGYTF. The CDR3 nucleotides read TGTGCCAGCAGTCCTAGGGGGTCTAACTATGGCTACACCTTC.

This clonotype showed up many times. This chain uses TRBV20-1 with TRBJ2-1; the match to TRBD2 covers 12 bases. Unmatched junction bases numbered 9, after V lost 4 bases and J lost 8 bases. CDR1 and CDR2 (germline): DFQATT, SNEGSKA (reference sequence). The CDR3 covers 15 residues. The CDR3 region has the DNA TGCAGTGCTATCCCCGAGACTAGCGGGAGTTATGAGCAGTTCTTC. Protein sequence: CSAIPETSGSYEQFF.

The sample holds many counts of this clonotype. J is TRBJ2-1 and V is TRBV20-1; D possibly corresponds to TRBD2 (6 bases). CDR3 size: 16 residues. Germline values: CDR1 DFQATT, CDR2 SNEGSKA (reference sequence). V lost 3 bases to trimming and J lost 6 bases, with 21 bases between them. CDR3 in DNA: TGCAGTGCTAGGAGCGCGTCGGGAGAGACCGGCAATGAGCAGTTCTTC. Protein sequence: CSARSASGETGNEQFF.

This chain joins TRBV12-3 or TRBV12-4 and TRBJ1-2; D uncertain. V was cut by 3 bases and J by 6 bases, with 11 bases left in between. This CDR3 contains 13 residues. The CDR3 protein is CASSFSAGHGYTF. CDR3 bases: TGTGCCAGCAGTTTCTCCGCGGGCCATGGCTACACCTTC.

This clonotype has ten or more counts. This chain connects TRBV24-1 to TRBJ1-5, with a possible D match to TRBD1 (5 bases). The V gene lost 6 bases and the J gene lost 4 bases, with 12 bases spanning the gap. This CDR3 region has 14 residues. The germline V gene encodes CDR1 KGHDR and CDR2 SFDVKD. The DNA for the CDR3 is TGTGCCACCAGTCCAAGGGGAGGAAATCAGCCCCAGCATTTT. This codes for CATSPRGGNQPQHF.

Ten or more counts support this clonotype. The rearrangement uses TRBV28 and TRBJ1-2; unclear D gene. This CDR3 contains 14 residues. Trimming shortened V by 6 bases and J by 0 bases, and 11 bases separated the two germline ends. Germline-derived CDR1 and CDR2 are MDHEN and SYDVKM. CDR3 in amino acids: CASRYSGANYGYTF. CDR3 sequence (DNA): TGTGCCAGCAGGTATAGCGGTGCTAACTATGGCTACACCTTC.

The V call is TRBV6-5, the J call TRBJ2-1; 8 nucleotides agree with TRBD2. The CDR3 is 16 residues long. The trim removed 0 bases at V and 10 bases at J, leaving 11 bases unmatched. The germline gives CDR1 MNHEY, CDR2 SVGAGI. The CDR3 region is CASSYSGGTRSKEQFF. DNA for the CDR3: TGTGCCAGCAGTTACTCGGGTGGGACTAGGTCTAAAGAGCAGTTCTTC.

This chain connects TRBV3-1 to TRBJ1-2, with TRBD1 matching 9 bases. The junction had 4 bases not matched to a gene; V was cut back by 2 bases and J by 6 bases. CDR3 size: 14 residues. Germline CDR1 and CDR2: LGHDT and YNNKEL (reference sequence). The CDR3 region is CASSQPDRGDGYTF. Here the CDR3 DNA reads TGTGCCAGCAGCCAACCCGACAGGGGGGATGGCTACACCTTC.

This clonotype was detected ten times or more. The DNA is left out, because the CDR3 cannot be placed on it with certainty; the CDR3 is given as TCRdb lists it. This sequence joins TRBV3-1 and TRBJ2-7. The length of the CDR3 is 17 amino acids, counting both ends. Looked up from germline, CDR1 is LGHDT and CDR2 is YNNKEL (reference sequence). The CDR3 protein is CASSLHFGRRLEYEQYF.

This clonotype was picked up many times. The chain uses TRBV2 and TRBJ1-4; D gene uncertain. The germline gives CDR1 SNHLY, CDR2 FYNNEI. The CDR3 is 14 residues long. The ends were cut back, 6 bases at V and 14 bases at J, with 22 bases in the middle. In DNA, the CDR3 is TGTGCCAGCAGCACCTCGACCGATGCCGATTATCTGTTTTTT. Its protein product is CASSTSTDADYLFF.

This clonotype was picked up many times. This sequence joins TRBV5-1 and TRBJ2-7, with TRBD2 matching 7 bases. Germline V gene sequence: CDR1 SGHRS, CDR2 YFSETQ. CDR3 length: 16 residues. V trimming: 2 bases; J trimming: 2 bases; junction bases outside the gene matches: 10. The CDR3 DNA reads as TGCGCCAGCAGCTTCGGCGGAGGGACTAACACCTACGAGCAGTACTTC. Its protein is CASSFGGGTNTYEQYF.

The sample holds a few counts of this clonotype. This chain connects TRBV24-1 to TRBJ2-3; a weak D match, TRBD2 (5 bases). V was shortened by 4 bases and J by 4 bases, with 14 bases between the two germline ends. Germline V lookup: CDR1 KGHDR, CDR2 SFDVKD. CDR3 length: 15 residues. The CDR3 reads CATSEDQRAPDTQYF. In nucleotides, the CDR3 is TGTGCCACCAGTGAAGACCAGAGGGCCCCAGATACGCAGTATTTT.

The chain carries TRBV20-1 and TRBJ2-2; 14 bases fit TRBD2. Per germline, CDR1 DFQATT and CDR2 SNEGSKA (reference sequence). The CDR3 extends over 17 amino acids. The V segment lost 3 bases and the J segment 4 bases; nucleotides outside the gene matches: 7. The CDR3 bases are TGCAGTGCTAGGACTAGCGGGAGGGCCTTGCGCACCGGGGAGCTGTTTTTT. This codes for CSARTSGRALRTGELFF.

CDR3 DNA: TGTGCCAGCAGCTTATTCCCGGGGGGGCGCAGCGGAAACACCATATATTTT. This codes for CASSLFPGGRSGNTIYF. The gene calls are TRBV7-6 and TRBJ1-3; D is perhaps TRBD1 (6 bases). V shed 2 bases and J shed 4 bases, with 18 bases lying between them. This CDR3 spans 17 amino acids. Germline V gene lookup returns CDR1 SGHVS and CDR2 FNYEAQ.

This clonotype showed up just a few times. The V gene is TRBV12-3 or TRBV12-4, the J gene TRBJ2-5; D is unresolved. This CDR3 has 13 residues. Trimming removed 6 bases at V and 5 bases at J, with 13 bases between. CDR3 coding DNA: TGTGCCAGCAGCCCTCCGTTGAGGGAGACCCAGTACTTC. It translates to CASSPPLRETQYF.